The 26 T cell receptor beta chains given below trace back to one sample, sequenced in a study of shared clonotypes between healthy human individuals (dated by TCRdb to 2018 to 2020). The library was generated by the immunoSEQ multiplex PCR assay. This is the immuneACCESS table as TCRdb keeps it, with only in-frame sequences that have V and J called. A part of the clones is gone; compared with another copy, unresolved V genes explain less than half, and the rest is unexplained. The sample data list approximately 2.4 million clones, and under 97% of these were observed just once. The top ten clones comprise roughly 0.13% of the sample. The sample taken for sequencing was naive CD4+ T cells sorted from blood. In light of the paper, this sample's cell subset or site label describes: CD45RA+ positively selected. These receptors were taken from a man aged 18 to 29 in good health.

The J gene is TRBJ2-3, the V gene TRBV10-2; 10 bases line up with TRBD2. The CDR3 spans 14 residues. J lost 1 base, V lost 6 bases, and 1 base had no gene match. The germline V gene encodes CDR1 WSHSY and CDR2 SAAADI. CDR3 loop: CASRAGGRTDTQYF. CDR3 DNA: TGCGCCAGCAGAGCGGGGGGGCGCACAGATACGCAGTATTTT.

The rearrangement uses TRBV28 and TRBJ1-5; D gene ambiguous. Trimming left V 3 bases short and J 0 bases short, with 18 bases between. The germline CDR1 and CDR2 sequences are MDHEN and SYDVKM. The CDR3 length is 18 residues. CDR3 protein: CASSFLELRINSNQPQHF. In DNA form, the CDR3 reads TGTGCCAGCAGTTTCCTCGAATTGAGGATCAATAGCAATCAGCCCCAGCATTTT.

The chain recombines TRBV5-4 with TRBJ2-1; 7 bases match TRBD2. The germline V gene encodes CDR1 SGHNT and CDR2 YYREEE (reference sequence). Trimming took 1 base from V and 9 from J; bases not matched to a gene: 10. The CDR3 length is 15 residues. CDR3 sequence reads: CASSLSPGGEGEQFF. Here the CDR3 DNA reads TGTGCCAGCAGCTTGTCTCCGGGAGGAGAGGGTGAGCAGTTCTTC.

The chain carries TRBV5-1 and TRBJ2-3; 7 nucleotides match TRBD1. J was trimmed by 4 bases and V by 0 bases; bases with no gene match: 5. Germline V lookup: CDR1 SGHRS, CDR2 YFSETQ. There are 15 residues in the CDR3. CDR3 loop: CASSLEGGGPDTQYF. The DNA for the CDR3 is TGCGCCAGCAGCTTGGAAGGGGGCGGCCCAGATACGCAGTATTTT.

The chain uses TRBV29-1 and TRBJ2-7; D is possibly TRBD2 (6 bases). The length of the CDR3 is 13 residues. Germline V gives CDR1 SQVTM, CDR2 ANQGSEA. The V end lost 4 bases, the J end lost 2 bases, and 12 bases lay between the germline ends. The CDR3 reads CSVVADHPYEQYF. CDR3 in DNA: TGCAGCGTTGTAGCGGACCACCCCTACGAGCAGTACTTC.

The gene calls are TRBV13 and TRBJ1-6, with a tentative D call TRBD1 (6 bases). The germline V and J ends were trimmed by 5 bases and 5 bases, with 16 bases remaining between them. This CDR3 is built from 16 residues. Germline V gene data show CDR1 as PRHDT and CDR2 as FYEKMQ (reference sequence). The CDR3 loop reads CASSARGGWNNSPLHF. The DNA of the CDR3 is TGTGCCAGCAGCGCACGTGGGGGCTGGAATAATTCACCCCTCCACTTT.

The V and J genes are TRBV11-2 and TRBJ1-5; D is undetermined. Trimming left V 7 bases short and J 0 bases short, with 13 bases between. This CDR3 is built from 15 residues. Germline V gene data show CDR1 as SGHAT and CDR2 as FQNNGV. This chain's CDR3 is CASTLSDGSNQPQHF. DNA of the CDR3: TGTGCCAGCACCCTGAGCGACGGTAGCAATCAGCCCCAGCATTTT.

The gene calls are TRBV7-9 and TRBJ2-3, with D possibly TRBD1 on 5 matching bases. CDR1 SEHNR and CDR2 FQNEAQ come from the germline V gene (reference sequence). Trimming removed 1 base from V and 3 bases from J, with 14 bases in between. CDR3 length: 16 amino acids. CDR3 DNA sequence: TGTGCCAGCAGCTTAGATCGGGCAGGGAATACAGATACGCAGTATTTT. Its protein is CASSLDRAGNTDTQYF.

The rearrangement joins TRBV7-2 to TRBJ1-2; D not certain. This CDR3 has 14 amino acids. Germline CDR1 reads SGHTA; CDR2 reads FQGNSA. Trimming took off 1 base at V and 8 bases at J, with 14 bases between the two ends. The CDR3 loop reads CASSLESIVRGYTF. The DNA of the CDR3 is TGTGCCAGCAGCTTAGAGAGTATCGTCAGAGGCTACACCTTC.

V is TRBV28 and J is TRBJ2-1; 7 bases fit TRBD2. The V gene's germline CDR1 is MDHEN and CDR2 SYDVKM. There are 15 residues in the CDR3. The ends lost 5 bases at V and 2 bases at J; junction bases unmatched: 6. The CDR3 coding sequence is TGTGCCAGCAGTACGACCGGGGGGACCTACAATGAGCAGTTCTTC. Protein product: CASSTTGGTYNEQFF. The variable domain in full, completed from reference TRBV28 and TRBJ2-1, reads DVKVTQSSRYLVKRTGEKVFLECVQDMDHENMFWYRQDPGLGLRLIYFSYDVKMKEKGDIPEGYSVSREKKERFSLILESASTNQTSMYLCASSTTGGTYNEQFFGPGTRLTVL.

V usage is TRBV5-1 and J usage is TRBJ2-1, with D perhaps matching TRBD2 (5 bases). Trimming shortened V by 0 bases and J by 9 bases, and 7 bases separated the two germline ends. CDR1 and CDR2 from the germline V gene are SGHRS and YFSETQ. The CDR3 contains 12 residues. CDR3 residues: CASSLGGIEQFF. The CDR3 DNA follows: TGCGCCAGCAGCTTGGGAGGGATTGAGCAGTTCTTC.

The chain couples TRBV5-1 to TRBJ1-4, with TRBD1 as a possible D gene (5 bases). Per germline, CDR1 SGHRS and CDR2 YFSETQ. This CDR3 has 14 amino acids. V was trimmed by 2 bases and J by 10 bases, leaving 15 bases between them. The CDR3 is CASSFGVRDGKLFF. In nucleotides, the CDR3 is TGCGCCAGCAGCTTTGGCGTCAGGGATGGAAAACTGTTTTTT.

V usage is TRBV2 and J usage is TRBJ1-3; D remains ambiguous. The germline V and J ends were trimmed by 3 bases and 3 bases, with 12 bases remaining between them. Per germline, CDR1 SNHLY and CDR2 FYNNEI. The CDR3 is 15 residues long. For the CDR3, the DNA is TGTGCCAGCAGTGACAAATCTCTCGGTGGAAACACCATATATTTT. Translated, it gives CASSDKSLGGNTIYF.

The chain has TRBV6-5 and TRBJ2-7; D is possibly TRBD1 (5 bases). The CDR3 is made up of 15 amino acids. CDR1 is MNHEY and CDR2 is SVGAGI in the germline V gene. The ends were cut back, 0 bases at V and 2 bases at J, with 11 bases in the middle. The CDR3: CASSYSNGRAYEQYF. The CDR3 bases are TGTGCCAGCAGTTACTCAAACGGCAGGGCCTACGAGCAGTACTTC.

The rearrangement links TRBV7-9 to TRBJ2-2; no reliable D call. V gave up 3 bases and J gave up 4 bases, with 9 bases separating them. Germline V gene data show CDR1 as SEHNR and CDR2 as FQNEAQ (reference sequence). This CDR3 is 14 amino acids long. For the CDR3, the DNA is TGTGCCAGCAGCTTTCTGGTTCTCACCGGGGAGCTGTTTTTT. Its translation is CASSFLVLTGELFF.

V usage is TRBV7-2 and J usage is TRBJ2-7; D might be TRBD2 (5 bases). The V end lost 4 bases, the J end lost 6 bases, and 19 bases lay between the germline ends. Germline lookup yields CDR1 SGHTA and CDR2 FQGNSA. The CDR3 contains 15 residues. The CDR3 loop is CASSSNFPRAVEQYF. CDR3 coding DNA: TGTGCCAGCAGCTCTAATTTTCCGCGGGCAGTCGAGCAGTACTTC.

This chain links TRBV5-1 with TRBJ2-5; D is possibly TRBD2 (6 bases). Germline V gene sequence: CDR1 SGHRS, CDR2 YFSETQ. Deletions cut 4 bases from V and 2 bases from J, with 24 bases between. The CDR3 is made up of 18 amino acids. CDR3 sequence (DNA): TGCGCCAGCAGCCCGAGGTGGGGGGTAGGGGATCTTCAAGAGACCCAGTACTTC. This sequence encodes CASSPRWGVGDLQETQYF. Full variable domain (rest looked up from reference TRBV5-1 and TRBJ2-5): KAGVTQTPRYLIKTRGQQVTLSCSPISGHRSVSWYQQTPGQGLQFLFEYFSETQRNKGNFPGRFSGRQFSNSRSEMNVSTLELGDSALYLCASSPRWGVGDLQETQYFGPGTRLLVL.

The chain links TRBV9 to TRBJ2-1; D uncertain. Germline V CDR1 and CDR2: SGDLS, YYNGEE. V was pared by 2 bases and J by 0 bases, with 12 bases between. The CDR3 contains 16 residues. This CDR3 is CASSVDVTRSYNEQFF. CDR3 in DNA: TGTGCCAGCAGCGTGGACGTAACCCGCTCCTACAATGAGCAGTTCTTC.

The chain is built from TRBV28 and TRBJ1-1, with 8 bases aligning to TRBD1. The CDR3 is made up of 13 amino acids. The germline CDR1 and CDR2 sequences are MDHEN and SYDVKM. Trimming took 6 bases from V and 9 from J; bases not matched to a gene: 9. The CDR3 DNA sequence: TGTGCCAGCAGAAACTCTCACAGGGGGAAAGCTTTCTTT. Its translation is CASRNSHRGKAFF.

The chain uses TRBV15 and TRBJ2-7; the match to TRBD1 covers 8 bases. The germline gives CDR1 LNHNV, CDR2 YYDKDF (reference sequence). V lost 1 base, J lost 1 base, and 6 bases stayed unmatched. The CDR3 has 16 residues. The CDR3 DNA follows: TGTGCCACCAGCAGAGGGGGGACAGGCCTATCCTACGAGCAGTACTTC. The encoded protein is CATSRGGTGLSYEQYF.

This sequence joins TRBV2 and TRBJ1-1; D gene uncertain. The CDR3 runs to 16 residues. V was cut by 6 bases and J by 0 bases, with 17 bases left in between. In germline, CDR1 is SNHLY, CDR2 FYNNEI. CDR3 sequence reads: CASRVDGVALNTEAFF. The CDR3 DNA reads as TGTGCCAGCAGGGTAGACGGAGTAGCTTTGAACACTGAAGCTTTCTTT.

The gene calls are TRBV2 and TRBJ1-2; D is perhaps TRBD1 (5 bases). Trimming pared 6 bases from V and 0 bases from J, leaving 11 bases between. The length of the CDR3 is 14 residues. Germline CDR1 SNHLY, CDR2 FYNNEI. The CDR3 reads CASRGAVANYGYTF. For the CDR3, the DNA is TGTGCCAGCAGAGGGGCAGTCGCTAACTATGGCTACACCTTC.

The DNA of the CDR3 is TGCAGCGTTGGGGGGGAGGTGACTGGTAAATACGAGCAGTACTTC. Amino acid sequence: CSVGGEVTGKYEQYF. This chain connects TRBV29-1 to TRBJ2-7; D is possibly TRBD2 (6 bases). Germline V gene lookup returns CDR1 SQVTM and CDR2 ANQGSEA. Trimming shortened V by 4 bases and J by 4 bases, and 20 bases separated the two germline ends. The CDR3 spans 15 residues.

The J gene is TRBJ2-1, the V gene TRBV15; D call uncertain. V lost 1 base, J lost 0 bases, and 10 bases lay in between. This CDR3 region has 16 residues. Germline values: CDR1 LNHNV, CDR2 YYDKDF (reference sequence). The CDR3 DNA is TGTGCCACCAGCAGAGCGGGCCTCCGCTCCTACAATGAGCAGTTCTTC. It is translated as CATSRAGLRSYNEQFF. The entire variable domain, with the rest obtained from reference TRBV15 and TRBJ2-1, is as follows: DAMVIQNPRYQVTQFGKPVTLSCSQTLNHNVMYWYQQKSSQAPKLLFHYYDKDFNNEADTPDNFQSRRPNTSFCFLDIRSPGLGDTAMYLCATSRAGLRSYNEQFFGPGTRLTVL.

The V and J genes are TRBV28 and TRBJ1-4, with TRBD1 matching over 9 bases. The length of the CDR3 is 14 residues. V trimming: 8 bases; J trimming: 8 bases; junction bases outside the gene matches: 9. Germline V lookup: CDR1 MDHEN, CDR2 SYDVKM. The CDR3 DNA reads TGTGCCAGCGGAATCTCCGGACAGGGGGAAAAACTGTTTTTT. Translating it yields CASGISGQGEKLFF.

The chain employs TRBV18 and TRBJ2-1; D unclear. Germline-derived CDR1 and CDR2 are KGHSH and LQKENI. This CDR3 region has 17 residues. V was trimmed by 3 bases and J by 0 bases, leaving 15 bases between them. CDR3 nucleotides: TGTGCCAGCTCACCTACGGCCCCGCTGAGCTCCTACAATGAGCAGTTCTTC. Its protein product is CASSPTAPLSSYNEQFF.